The next 6 T cell receptor beta chains were all read from a single sample in a study of neurological immune-mediated disorders. TCRdb recomputed calls from the 5' RACE reads with MiXCR, one row per CDR3 protein. The table has 50,000 to 70,000 distinct CDR3 sequences, 3.4% seen once. The sequencing sample was made of PBMCs. The receptor set was obtained from a man aged 35 to 55 with multiple sclerosis.

This clonotype came up many times. This chain links TRBV7-3 with TRBJ2-5; TRBD2 matches at 10 bases. After removal of 0 bases from V and 7 bases from J, the junction contained 5 bases not matched to a gene. This CDR3 spans 15 amino acids. Germline V lookup: CDR1 SGHTA, CDR2 FQGTGA. The CDR3 region has the DNA TGTGCCAGCAGCTTAACAGCCAGCGGGAGGGGGACCCAGTACTTC. It translates to CASSLTASGRGTQYF.

This clonotype was recorded at least ten times. The chain couples TRBV18 to TRBJ1-1; the match to TRBD1 covers 9 bases. The CDR3 length is 15 residues. CDR1 is KGHSH and CDR2 is LQKENI in the germline V gene. After removal of 3 bases from V and 0 bases from J, the junction contained 2 bases not matched to a gene. CDR3 protein: CASSPGTGMNTEAFF. CDR3 bases: TGTGCCAGCTCACCCGGGACAGGGATGAACACTGAAGCTTTCTTT.

V gene TRBV20-1 combines with J gene TRBJ2-3; 7 nucleotides match TRBD2. The CDR3 sequence is 15 residues long. Germline CDR1 and CDR2: DFQATT and SNEGSKA (reference sequence). Trimming removed 5 bases from V and 8 bases from J; junction bases left unmatched: 16. DNA of the CDR3: TGCAGTGCTCCTCACCGGACTCGCGGGGAGGGTACGCAGTATTTT. This sequence encodes CSAPHRTRGEGTQYF.

This clonotype came up many times. The chain joins TRBV5-1 to TRBJ1-3, with D unclear. The CDR3 extends over 15 amino acids. CDR1 and CDR2 from the germline V gene are SGHRS and YFSETQ. Trimming stripped 0 bases from V and 0 bases from J, with 7 bases between. The CDR3 sequence: CASSLGLLSGNTIYF. In nucleotides, the CDR3 is TGCGCCAGCAGCTTGGGACTCCTCTCTGGAAACACCATATATTTT.

Ten or more counts support this clonotype. J is TRBJ1-2 and V is TRBV2; the match to TRBD1 covers 8 bases. Trimming at V came to 5 bases and at J to 5 bases, leaving 10 bases not matched to a gene. This CDR3 is built from 15 residues. Germline V gene data show CDR1 as SNHLY and CDR2 as FYNNEI. The CDR3 loop is CASSPGGVGFYGYTF. The CDR3 region has the DNA TGTGCCAGCAGTCCAGGGGGCGTGGGGTTTTATGGCTACACCTTC.

This clonotype appeared many times. The chain carries TRBV6-6 and TRBJ1-1; D uncertain. This CDR3 is 12 amino acids long. Germline V lookup: CDR1 MNHNY, CDR2 SVGAGI (reference sequence). Deletions cut 4 bases from V and 5 bases from J, with 8 bases between. Here the CDR3 DNA reads TGTGCCAGCAGTTCTCAGTGGACTGAAGCTTTCTTT. This translates into CASSSQWTEAFF.